The 14 T cell receptor beta chains listed next were all sequenced from one sample in a study of neurological immune-mediated disorders. TCRdb fed the 5' RACE reads into MiXCR, producing one record per CDR3 protein. Of tens of thousands of distinct CDR3 sequences listed, roughly 4% are singletons. The sample was PBMCs. These receptors were obtained from a man aged 25-40 years with multiple sclerosis.

This clonotype was found many times. The chain couples TRBV6-1 to TRBJ2-3; D gene ambiguous. Per the germline V gene, CDR1 is MNHNS and CDR2 is SASEGT. The CDR3 is 16 residues long. V gave up 10 bases and J gave up 2 bases, with 22 bases separating them. The CDR3 region has the DNA TGTGCCACCCGACCGCAGGTCGTTTCCTTCACAGATACGCAGTATTTT. Protein product: CATRPQVVSFTDTQYF.

About this clonotype: A much larger clone is a single base away; this may be a read error. This sequence joins TRBV27 and TRBJ2-7, with 9 bases identical to TRBD2. This CDR3 has 14 residues. Germline CDR1 reads MNHEY; CDR2 reads SMNVEV (reference sequence). After removal of 3 bases from V and 7 bases from J, the junction contained 7 bases not matched to a gene. CDR3 protein: CASSFAGGLLEQYF. The CDR3, as DNA: TGTGCCAGCAGTTTTGCGGGAGGGCTTTTAGAGCAGTACTTC.

The table lists this clonotype with many counts. The chain recombines TRBV7-9 with TRBJ2-3; 7 positions match TRBD1. This CDR3 contains 15 residues. The germline V gene encodes CDR1 SEHNR and CDR2 FQNEAQ (reference sequence). The V segment lost 7 bases and the J segment 6 bases; nucleotides outside the gene matches: 13. CDR3 DNA: TGTGCCAGCACCGACAGGGACAGATTAGGGGATACGCAGTATTTT. It yields the protein CASTDRDRLGDTQYF.

Many counts were recorded for this clonotype. V usage is TRBV28 and J usage is TRBJ2-3; 9 bases are shared with TRBD2. Germline values: CDR1 MDHEN, CDR2 SYDVKM. J gave up 7 bases and V 6 bases, and 11 bases lay outside the gene matches. The CDR3 length is 15 residues. CDR3 loop: CASRPTGTSLNTQYF. The CDR3, as DNA: TGTGCCAGCAGACCGACCGGGACTAGCTTGAATACGCAGTATTTT.

This clonotype was detected a few times. CDR3 in amino acids: CASSIDASGLRSSYEQYF. The CDR3, as DNA: TGTGCCAGTAGTATCGACGCGTCAGGACTAAGGAGCTCCTACGAGCAGTACTTC. The chain joins TRBV19 to TRBJ2-7; D is perhaps TRBD2 (6 bases). With 3 bases removed from V and 0 bases from J, the gap between germline ends came to 21 bases. The V gene's germline CDR1 is LNHDA and CDR2 SQIVND (reference sequence). This CDR3 has 18 residues.

This clonotype was counted between two and nine times. The chain has TRBV6-5 and TRBJ1-1; no reliable D call. The germline gives CDR1 MNHEY, CDR2 SVGAGI. CDR3 length: 14 residues. Trimming took 7 bases from V and 0 from J, leaving 12 bases between them. The CDR3 region is CASTTGRMNTEAFF. The CDR3 DNA sequence: TGTGCCAGCACCACGGGCCGCATGAACACTGAAGCTTTCTTT.

This clonotype showed up many times. The CDR3 nucleotides are TGCGCCAGCAGCCCCGGTGCGGAGACGGGACTCTATGGCTACACCTTC. It is translated as CASSPGAETGLYGYTF. This chain joins TRBV4-1 and TRBJ1-2; a weak D match, TRBD1 (5 bases). The germline V gene has CDR1 MGHRA and CDR2 YSYEKL. Trimming shortened V by 4 bases and J by 4 bases, and 19 bases separated the two germline ends. This CDR3 spans 16 amino acids.

This clonotype was seen at least ten times. V is TRBV20-1 and J is TRBJ2-1, with 11 bases identical to TRBD2. V dropped 5 bases and J dropped 5; count of bases not matched to a gene: 5. The CDR3 has 14 residues. Per the germline V gene, CDR1 is DFQATT and CDR2 is SNEGSKA (reference sequence). For the CDR3, the DNA is TGCAGTGCTGGGGGGACTAGCGGTCACAATGAGCAGTTCTTC. This translates into CSAGGTSGHNEQFF.

Many counts were recorded for this clonotype. The chain employs TRBV6-5 and TRBJ2-7, with D possibly matching TRBD1 (5 bases). The CDR3 totals 13 residues. The germline V gene encodes CDR1 MNHEY and CDR2 SVGAGI. V was clipped by 5 bases and J by 3 bases, with 11 bases between them. In nucleotides, the CDR3 is TGTGCCAGCAGTACTCGACAGTACTACGAGCAGTACTTC. It encodes CASSTRQYYEQYF.

This clonotype was observed many times. Germline is not matched at one junction end, which may reflect a read error. V is TRBV4-1 and J is TRBJ1-5; the D is unclear. CDR3 length: 14 residues. CDR1 and CDR2 (germline): MGHRA, YSYEKL. For the CDR3, the DNA is TGCGCCAGCAGCCTTCCGGGCGCCGGGGAACCCCAGAATTTT. Its translation is CASSLPGAGEPQNF.

This clonotype occurred many times. V and J are TRBV4-2 and TRBJ1-4, with D hard to call. The CDR3 sequence is 14 residues long. Looked up from germline, CDR1 is LGHNA and CDR2 is YNFKEQ. Deletions cut 1 base from V and 3 bases from J, with 6 bases between. CDR3 DNA: TGTGCCAGCAGCCAAGGGGTAGCTAATGAAAAACTGTTTTTT. Its translation: CASSQGVANEKLFF.

This clonotype was observed many times. The genes are TRBV2 and TRBJ1-1, with 8 nucleotides matching TRBD1. V shed 6 bases and J 5 bases; nucleotides not matched to a gene: 5. CDR3 length: 13 amino acids. CDR1 SNHLY and CDR2 FYNNEI come from the germline V gene. CDR3 loop: CASREDRETEAFF. The CDR3 DNA follows: TGTGCCAGCAGAGAGGACAGGGAAACTGAAGCTTTCTTT.

This clonotype has at least ten counts. V gene TRBV5-1 combines with J gene TRBJ1-4; no reliable D call. V lost 4 bases and J 6 bases, leaving 10 bases between the germline ends. Germline V gives CDR1 SGHRS, CDR2 YFSETQ. CDR3 length: 13 amino acids. CDR3 in DNA: TGCGCCAGCAGCGAAAGGGATGATGAAAAACTGTTTTTT. It codes for CASSERDDEKLFF.

This sequence joins TRBV15 and TRBJ1-1; no definite D call. The germline gives CDR1 LNHNV, CDR2 YYDKDF (reference sequence). V lost 0 bases, J lost 4 bases, and 9 bases lay in between. The CDR3 is 14 amino acids. As DNA, the CDR3 is TGTGCCACCAGCAGAGAAGGCTGGCTCACTGAAGCTTTCTTT. Its translation: CATSREGWLTEAFF.